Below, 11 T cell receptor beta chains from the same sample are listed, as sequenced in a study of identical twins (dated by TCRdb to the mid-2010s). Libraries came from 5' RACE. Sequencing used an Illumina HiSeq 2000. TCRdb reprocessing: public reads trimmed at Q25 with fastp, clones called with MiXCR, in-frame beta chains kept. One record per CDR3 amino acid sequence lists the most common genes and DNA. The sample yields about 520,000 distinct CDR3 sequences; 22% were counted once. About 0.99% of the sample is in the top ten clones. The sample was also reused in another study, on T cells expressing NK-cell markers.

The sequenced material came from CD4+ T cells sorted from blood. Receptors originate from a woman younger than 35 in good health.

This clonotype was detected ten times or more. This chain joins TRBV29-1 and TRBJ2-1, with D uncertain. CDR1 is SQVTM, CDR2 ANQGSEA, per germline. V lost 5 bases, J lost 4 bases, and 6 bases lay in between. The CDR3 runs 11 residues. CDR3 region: CSVFRYNEQFF. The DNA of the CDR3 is TGCAGCGTTTTCAGGTACAATGAGCAGTTCTTC.

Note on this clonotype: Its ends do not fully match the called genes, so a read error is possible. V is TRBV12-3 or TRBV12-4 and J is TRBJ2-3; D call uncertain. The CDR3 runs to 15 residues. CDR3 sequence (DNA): TGTGCCAGAAGTTTAGGTCCGCACGCGAGGGATACGCAGTATTTT. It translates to CARSLGPHARDTQYF.

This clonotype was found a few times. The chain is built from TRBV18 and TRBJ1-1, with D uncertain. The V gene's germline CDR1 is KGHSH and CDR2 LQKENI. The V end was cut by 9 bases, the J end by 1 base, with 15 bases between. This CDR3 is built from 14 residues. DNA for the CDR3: TGTGCCAGTCTATCAACGTACAAGAACACTGAAGCTTTCTTT. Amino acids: CASLSTYKNTEAFF.

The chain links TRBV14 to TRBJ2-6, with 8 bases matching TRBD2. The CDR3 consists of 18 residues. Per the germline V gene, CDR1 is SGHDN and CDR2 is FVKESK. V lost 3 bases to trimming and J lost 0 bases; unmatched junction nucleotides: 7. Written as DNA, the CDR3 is TGTGCCAGCAGCCACGGGACTAGGGAAAACTCTGGGGCCAACGTCCTGACTTTC. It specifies CASSHGTRENSGANVLTF.

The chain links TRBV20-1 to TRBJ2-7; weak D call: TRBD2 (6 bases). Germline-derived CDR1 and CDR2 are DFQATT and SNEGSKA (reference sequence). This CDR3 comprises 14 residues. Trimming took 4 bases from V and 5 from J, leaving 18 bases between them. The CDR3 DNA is TGCAGTGCTACCTTGGGACCCGCGGGGAACGAGCAGTACTTC. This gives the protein CSATLGPAGNEQYF.

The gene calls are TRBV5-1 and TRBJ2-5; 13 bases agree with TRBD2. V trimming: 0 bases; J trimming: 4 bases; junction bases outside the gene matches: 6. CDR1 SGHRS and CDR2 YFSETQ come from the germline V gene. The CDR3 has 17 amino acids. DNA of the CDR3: TGCGCCAGCAGCTTGGATTGGACTAGCGGGAGCGGAGAGACCCAGTACTTC. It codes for CASSLDWTSGSGETQYF.

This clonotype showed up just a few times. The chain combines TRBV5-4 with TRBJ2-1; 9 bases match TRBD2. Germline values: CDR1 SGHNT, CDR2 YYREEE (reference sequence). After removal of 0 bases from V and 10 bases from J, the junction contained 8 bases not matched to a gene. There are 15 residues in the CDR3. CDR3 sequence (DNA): TGTGCCAGCAGCTTGGTGGCGGGAGGGCCACACGAGCAGTTCTTC. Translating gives CASSLVAGGPHEQFF.

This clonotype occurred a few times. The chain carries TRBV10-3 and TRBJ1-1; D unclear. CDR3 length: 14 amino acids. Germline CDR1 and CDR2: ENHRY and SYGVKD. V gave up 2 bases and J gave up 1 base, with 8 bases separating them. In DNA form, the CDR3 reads TGTGCCATCAGTGAGGGGTTCAGGAACACTGAAGCTTTCTTT. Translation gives CAISEGFRNTEAFF.

The CDR3 protein is CSARGFDLAFF. The CDR3 region has the DNA TGCAGTGCTAGGGGTTTTGATTTAGCTTTCTTT. V is TRBV20-1 and J is TRBJ1-1; D remains unclear. Germline values: CDR1 DFQATT, CDR2 SNEGSKA (reference sequence). V was clipped by 3 bases and J by 10 bases, with 12 bases between them. The CDR3 runs to 11 residues.

DNA of the CDR3: TGTGCCAGCAGGGCAGGCCTTCAATCGAACACTGAAGCTTTCTTT. Protein: CASRAGLQSNTEAFF. The chain joins TRBV27 to TRBJ1-1; D gene unclear. V lost 6 bases, J lost 1 base, and 15 bases lay in between. The CDR3 sequence is 15 residues long. Germline V CDR1 and CDR2: MNHEY, SMNVEV (reference sequence).

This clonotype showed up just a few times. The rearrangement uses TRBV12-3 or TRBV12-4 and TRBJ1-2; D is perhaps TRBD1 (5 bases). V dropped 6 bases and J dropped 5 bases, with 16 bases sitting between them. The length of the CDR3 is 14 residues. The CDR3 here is CASRPTGDTYGYTF. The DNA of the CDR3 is TGTGCCAGCAGACCCACGGGGGATACATATGGCTACACCTTC.